The 9 T cell receptor beta chains below were found in one sample sequenced in a study of blood T cell repertoires in COVID-19. The data were produced by immunoSEQ multiplex PCR, yet TCRdb's version contains in-frame clones alone and is incomplete. This sample yields 200,000 to 250,000 clones, of which about 86% are seen a single time; around 2% belongs to the top ten. The sample comprised peripheral blood. These receptor sequences come from a woman aged 60-75 years with acute or convalescent COVID-19.

V is TRBV15 and J is TRBJ2-2; no clear D gene. Germline CDR1 reads LNHNV; CDR2 reads YYDKDF (reference sequence). The CDR3 has 16 amino acids. Trimming removed 3 bases at V and 1 base at J, with 12 bases between. The CDR3 DNA reads as TGTGCCACCAGCAGGGAGATAAACTTGAACACCGGGGAGCTGTTTTTT. It yields the protein CATSREINLNTGELFF.

This chain uses TRBV7-2 with TRBJ1-2, with D hard to call. The V end was cut by 5 bases, the J end by 3 bases, with 13 bases between. CDR3 length: 14 amino acids. CDR1 SGHTA and CDR2 FQGNSA come from the germline V gene. CDR3 region: CASSPNPHYYGYTF. For the CDR3, the DNA is TGTGCCAGCAGCCCAAACCCCCACTACTATGGCTACACCTTC.

As regards this clone: An end of the junction does not agree with germline; a read error may underlie this. This rearrangement joins TRBV5-1 to TRBJ2-7; D possibly corresponds to TRBD1 (6 bases). CDR1 and CDR2 (germline): SGHRS, YFSETQ. The CDR3 sequence is 11 residues long. The CDR3 coding sequence is TGCGCCAGCAGCATGGGACAAGTGCGAAACTTC. The encoded protein is CASSMGQVRNF.

The chain carries TRBV10-3 and TRBJ2-3; maybe TRBD1 (6 bases). Germline values: CDR1 ENHRY, CDR2 SYGVKD. V lost 7 bases, J lost 7 bases, and 15 bases lay in between. The CDR3 spans 13 residues. In nucleotides, the CDR3 is TGTGCCATCACTCAGGGGAGTAGGAATACGCAGTATTTT. Amino acid sequence: CAITQGSRNTQYF.

The chain couples TRBV7-6 to TRBJ2-1, with D maybe TRBD2 (7 bases). V gave up 5 bases and J gave up 3 bases, with 20 bases separating them. Germline V lookup: CDR1 SGHVS, CDR2 FNYEAQ. This CDR3 is built from 17 residues. This CDR3 reads CASSPRGAGADYNEQFF. The CDR3 DNA reads TGTGCCAGCAGCCCCCGGGGGGCAGGGGCCGACTACAATGAGCAGTTCTTC.

The rearrangement links TRBV12-1 to TRBJ1-2; the table's D call of TRBD1 was not tested on the DNA. TRBV12-1 is a known pseudogene. The CDR3 totals 16 residues. The CDR3 DNA reads as TGTGCCAGCAGCCAACCAGGACAGGGGACCAACTATGGCTACACCTTC. Translated, it gives CASSQPGQGTNYGYTF.

The CDR3 nucleotides are TGCAGCGTCGAGGGGATCCTGGCGGGGGTCAACAATGAGCAGTTCTTC. It is translated as CSVEGILAGVNNEQFF. The J gene is TRBJ2-1, the V gene TRBV29-1; 7 nucleotides match TRBD2. This CDR3 is 16 amino acids long. Germline CDR1 is SQVTM and CDR2 is ANQGSEA. V lost 6 bases and J lost 5; bases outside the gene matches: 16.

This chain uses TRBV30 with TRBJ1-5; D perhaps matches TRBD1 (6 bases). V was clipped by 5 bases and J by 1 base, with 9 bases between them. The CDR3 consists of 13 residues. Germline CDR1 is GTSNPN and CDR2 is SVGIG (reference sequence). Written as DNA, the CDR3 is TGTGCCTGGGCCGGACAGAGCAATCAGCCCCAGCATTTT. This translates into CAWAGQSNQPQHF.

This rearrangement joins TRBV5-1 to TRBJ1-2; 8 bases are shared with TRBD1. CDR1 is SGHRS and CDR2 is YFSETQ in the germline V gene. CDR3 length: 15 residues. The J segment lost 5 bases and the V segment lost 0 bases, leaving 6 bases of the junction unmatched. CDR3 residues: CASSLEPGGGYGYTF. The CDR3 nucleotides read TGCGCCAGCAGCTTGGAACCAGGGGGCGGTTATGGCTACACCTTC.